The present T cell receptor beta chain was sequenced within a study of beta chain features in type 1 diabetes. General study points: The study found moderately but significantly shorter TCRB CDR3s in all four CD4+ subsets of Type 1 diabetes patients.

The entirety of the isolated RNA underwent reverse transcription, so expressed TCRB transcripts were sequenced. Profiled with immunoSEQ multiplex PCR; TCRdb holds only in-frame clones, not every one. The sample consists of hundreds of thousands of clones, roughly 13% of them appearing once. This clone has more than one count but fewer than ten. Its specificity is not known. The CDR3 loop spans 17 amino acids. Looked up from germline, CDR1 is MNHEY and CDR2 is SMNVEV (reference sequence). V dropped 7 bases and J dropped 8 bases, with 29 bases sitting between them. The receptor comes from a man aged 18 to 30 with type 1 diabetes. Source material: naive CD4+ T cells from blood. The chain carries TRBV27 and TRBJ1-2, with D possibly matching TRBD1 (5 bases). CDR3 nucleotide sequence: TGTGCCAGCACCACTTCCGGGCAGGGAAAGGGCCTATGGGGCTACACCTTC. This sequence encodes CASTTSGQGKGLWGYTF.